The present entry profiles one T cell receptor beta chain with its context. Per the original methods: Estimated nucleated cell counts came from reference gene primer amplification. Libraries were prepared by immunoSEQ multiplex PCR; TCRdb keeps only in-frame clonotypes and omits some of them. V and J calls and clone size follow that table, whereas D and trimming were derived from the DNA. The repertoire holds about 92,000 clones, with around 75% as singletons. The CDR3 is made up of 17 amino acids. V dropped 5 bases and J dropped 0; count of bases not matched to a gene: 10. Looked up from germline, CDR1 is LNHDA and CDR2 is SQIVND (reference sequence). This sample was taken from a study of blood T cell repertoires in COVID-19. At the level of the study: From the United States, Italy and Spain came samples of acute and convalescent COVID-19. PBMCs, B-cell-depleted T cells, or T cells were the source of the cDNA or gDNA that made up the material.

Sequencing was carried out using peripheral blood. This TCR was sampled from a woman over 75 with active or convalescent COVID-19. The chain uses TRBV19 and TRBJ1-5, with 7 bases aligning to TRBD1. The CDR3 DNA is TGTGCCAGTAGTCTGGTTAACAGGGGTTATAGCAATCAGCCCCAGCATTTT. Translating it yields CASSLVNRGYSNQPQHF.